Below, 3 T cell receptor beta chains from the same sample are listed, as sequenced in a study of blood T cell repertoires in COVID-19. The protocol was immunoSEQ multiplex PCR, while the TCRdb copy is restricted to in-frame clones and leaves out a portion. The sample shows about 100,000 clones, about nine tenths of them seen only once. Sequenced material: peripheral blood. The receptors stem from a man aged 70-80 years with acute or convalescent COVID-19.

The rearrangement uses TRBV27 and TRBJ1-5; D is undetermined. The germline gives CDR1 MNHEY, CDR2 SMNVEV (reference sequence). This CDR3 spans 14 amino acids. Trimming took 8 bases from V and 3 from J, leaving 14 bases between them. As DNA, the CDR3 is TGTGCCAGCTCTCAGGAGGGTTCCAATCAGCCCCAGCATTTT. This encodes CASSQEGSNQPQHF.

The chain is built from TRBV10-1 and TRBJ1-2; D is perhaps TRBD1 (6 bases). V gave up 5 bases and J gave up 2 bases, with 9 bases separating them. The CDR3 spans 13 residues. Per germline, CDR1 WNHNN and CDR2 SYGVQD (reference sequence). Here the CDR3 reads CASSSGQNYGYTF. The DNA of the CDR3 is TGCGCCAGCAGTTCCGGACAGAACTATGGCTACACCTTC.

This chain connects TRBV12-3 or TRBV12-4 to TRBJ2-7; tentative D call: TRBD2 (5 bases). V was clipped by 1 base and J by 7 bases, with 11 bases between them. The CDR3 is 13 amino acids. The CDR3 sequence: CASSLVTTHEQYF. CDR3 nucleotide sequence: TGTGCCAGCAGTTTAGTGACTACACATGAGCAGTACTTC.